This note documents a single T cell receptor beta chain sequence. These data come from a study of blood T cell repertoires in COVID-19. The overall study: T cells, B-cell-depleted T cells, or PBMCs supplied cDNA or gDNA.

Assay used: immunoSEQ multiplex PCR; TCRdb lists only in-frame clones, some missing. The sample holds 270,000 or so clones, 88% seen once. Enrollees, about 18 to 89 years old, lived in around 23 US areas. The ends lost 4 bases at V and 0 bases at J; junction bases unmatched: 5. CDR1 and CDR2 (germline): SEHNR, FQNEAQ (reference sequence). The CDR3 covers 16 residues. V usage is TRBV7-9 and J usage is TRBJ2-2, with 7 bases lining up with TRBD1. Sequenced input: PBMCs or T cells enriched from blood (not recorded which). The receptor was derived from a middle-aged woman with acute COVID-19. The CDR3 DNA sequence: TGTGCCAGCAGCTCGGTCGGGACAGCGAACACCGGGGAGCTGTTTTTT. Its translation is CASSSVGTANTGELFF.